This T cell receptor beta chain was sequenced in a study of T cell responses to AZD1222 COVID-19 vaccine. This CDR3 is 15 amino acids long. Between the trimmed V and J ends, which lost 7 bases and 0 bases, there was a span of 10 bases. Germline CDR1 is MDHEN and CDR2 is SYDVKM. TCRdb keeps only in-frame clones here, not all; method: immunoSEQ multiplex PCR. The sample yields 110,000 to 150,000 clones, approximately 90% seen once. In regard to this clone: The antigen remains undetermined.

Doses given second, at about 4 or about 12 weeks, were pooled. Notes on the study in general: Females outnumbered males among donors, who were mostly white British; clonal diversity was possibly underestimated. Spike was spanned by vaccine-associated CD4 TCRs, which were dominant at 160-218 and 743-854. Increased Spike-specific TCR breadth and depth were observed after two AZD1222 doses.

The rearrangement joins TRBV28 to TRBJ1-6; no definite D call. This TCR was sampled from an adult who received the AZD1222 COVID-19 vaccine. Specimen: peripheral blood, collected 28 days after the second AZD1222 dose. The CDR3 DNA reads as TGTGCCAGCAACCCCGTAAGCTCCTATAATTCACCCCTCCACTTT. Translated: CASNPVSSYNSPLHF.